Listed below are T cell receptor beta chains from one sample, sequenced in a study of CD8 T cells in ankylosing spondylitis. MiXCR, applied by TCRdb to the 5' RACE reads, yields one record per CDR3 protein. The sample holds 300,000 to 400,000 distinct CDR3 sequences, approximately 20% seen once. Specimen: blood, either unsorted or a sorted T cell fraction (not recorded which). The source is a male donor with ankylosing spondylitis. Each CDR3 is given with its conserved first and last residue. Fields, in order: V gene, J gene, CDR3 protein.

V: TRBV5-1; J: TRBJ2-5; CDR3: CASSQALGIETQYF
V: TRBV5-1; J: TRBJ2-1; CDR3: CASTRDHQNYNEQFF
V: TRBV3-1; J: TRBJ2-3; CDR3: CASSRVSSGTDTQYF
V: TRBV10-3; J: TRBJ2-1; CDR3: CAISTTGIGGEQFF
V: TRBV10-3; J: TRBJ2-3; CDR3: CAISVGGSSADTQYF
V: TRBV12-3/TRBV12-4; J: TRBJ1-3; CDR3: CASSLSVAVFLGNTIYF
V: TRBV9; J: TRBJ2-7; CDR3: CASSVADISYEQYF
V: TRBV7-9; J: TRBJ2-1; CDR3: CASGGQAYNEQFF
V: TRBV9; J: TRBJ2-3; CDR3: CASSVRSDTQYF
V: TRBV20-1; J: TRBJ2-7; CDR3: CSARDSGVAGTYEQYF
V: TRBV30; J: TRBJ1-5; CDR3: CAWSKRRTGSNQPQHF
V: TRBV5-1; J: TRBJ2-1; CDR3: CASSRQGASSYNEQFF
V: TRBV5-1; J: TRBJ1-2; CDR3: CASSSTGQGADGYTF
V: TRBV5-5; J: TRBJ2-2; CDR3: CASSSADRSTGELFF
V: TRBV11-3; J: TRBJ2-1; CDR3: CASSLAGGWVWEQFF
V: TRBV12-3/TRBV12-4; J: TRBJ2-5; CDR3: CASAIDQETQYF
V: TRBV4-1; J: TRBJ2-1; CDR3: CASSRVTGDNEQFF
V: TRBV7-9; J: TRBJ2-7; CDR3: CASSPGLAGVFDEQYF
V: TRBV18; J: TRBJ2-1; CDR3: CASSMLAGSGKDEQFF
V: TRBV5-1; J: TRBJ1-6; CDR3: CASSLSGTDNSPLHF
V: TRBV12-3/TRBV12-4; J: TRBJ2-1; CDR3: CASSPDRGRYNEQFF
V: TRBV20-1; J: TRBJ2-1; CDR3: CSASLTGNEQFF
V: TRBV7-2; J: TRBJ2-7; CDR3: CASSLDPGGYEQYF
V: TRBV14; J: TRBJ1-6; CDR3: CASSPTRAYNSPLHF
V: TRBV25-1; J: TRBJ1-2; CDR3: CASSDGQGSNYGYTF
V: TRBV21-1; J: TRBJ2-1; CDR3: CARPSGSYNEQFF
V: TRBV29-1; J: TRBJ2-5; CDR3: CSVLGTPGAETQYF
V: TRBV6-2/TRBV6-3; J: TRBJ2-3; CDR3: CASRAPSGVADTQYF
V: TRBV24-1; J: TRBJ2-1; CDR3: CATSDSRNYNEQFF
V: TRBV6-1; J: TRBJ1-4; CDR3: CASSENIGAGEKLFF
V: TRBV2; J: TRBJ2-5; CDR3: CASSELLGGAYF
V: TRBV20-1; J: TRBJ2-6; CDR3: CSASFLGGRGWSGANVLTF
V: TRBV5-1; J: TRBJ1-2; CDR3: CASSLDGYGYTF
V: TRBV9; J: TRBJ2-5; CDR3: CASSVGQYQETQYF
V: TRBV7-9; J: TRBJ1-1; CDR3: CASSEGQTNTEAFF
V: TRBV12-3/TRBV12-4; J: TRBJ1-3; CDR3: CASTLTGTGTGNTIYF
V: TRBV4-1; J: TRBJ2-5; CDR3: CASSQDRDREETQYF
V: TRBV7-8; J: TRBJ2-5; CDR3: CASSGAGGRNQETQYF
V: TRBV28; J: TRBJ2-1; CDR3: CASSFRALGVGEQFF
V: TRBV29-1; J: TRBJ1-2; CDR3: CSVTGGDYGYTF
V: TRBV18; J: TRBJ2-6; CDR3: CASSPRTGRGETGANVLTF
V: TRBV7-8; J: TRBJ2-1; CDR3: CASSLEVQGLSYNEQFF
V: TRBV18; J: TRBJ2-3; CDR3: CASYTSGLTDTQYF
V: TRBV7-8; J: TRBJ2-6; CDR3: CASSLAGRTGANVLTF
V: TRBV9; J: TRBJ2-1; CDR3: CASSARLAGLYNEQFF
V: TRBV4-1; J: TRBJ2-4; CDR3: CASSRVNGRENIQYF
V: TRBV20-1; J: TRBJ2-3; CDR3: CSPLDRGHTDTQYF
V: TRBV5-1; J: TRBJ2-2; CDR3: CASSLAVAGGTNTGELFF
V: TRBV20-1; J: TRBJ2-7; CDR3: CSAVSAGRPPSYEQYF
V: TRBV29-1; J: TRBJ2-6; CDR3: CSVRTVLAGANVLTF
V: TRBV29-1; J: TRBJ2-5; CDR3: CSVQTGGGGGQYF
V: TRBV10-3; J: TRBJ2-6; CDR3: CAISVGSPFSGANVLTF
V: TRBV7-2; J: TRBJ1-4; CDR3: CASSPDPEAKLFF
V: TRBV20-1; J: TRBJ1-1; CDR3: CSARAGFSEAFF
V: TRBV5-1; J: TRBJ1-6; CDR3: CASSAALGTANSPLHF
V: TRBV27; J: TRBJ2-3; CDR3: CASSFGTPHTDTQYF
V: TRBV29-1; J: TRBJ1-4; CDR3: CSVAGLNEKLFF